These T cell receptor beta chains were read from a single sample in a study of response to subunit inactivated influenza vaccine. TCRdb used MiXCR to reprocess the RT-PCR reads, holding one entry per CDR3 protein. The sample consists of hundreds of thousands of distinct CDR3 sequences, roughly 14% of them appearing once. Material: PBMCs from blood, obtained about 13 days after vaccination. The receptor set was obtained from a man aged 50 or older who received an inactivated influenza vaccine. CDR3s include the opening cysteine and the closing phenylalanine or tryptophan. D genes are given only for firm matches. The size of a clone is reported for some rows only, either as once, few or many, or as a class for expanded clones.

v_call: TRBV11-1; j_call: TRBJ2-5; d_call: NA; clone_size: NA; cdr3_nt: TGTGCCAGCAGCTTAGCGCGACACCCACAAGAGACCCAGTACTTC; cdr3_aa: CASSLARHPQETQYF
v_call: TRBV11-2; j_call: TRBJ2-1; d_call: NA; clone_size: NA; cdr3_nt: TGTGCCAGCAGCTTAGATATGGCAGGCGCAGGAGGTAATGAGCAGTTCTTC; cdr3_aa: CASSLDMAGAGGNEQFF
v_call: TRBV29-1; j_call: TRBJ1-4; d_call: NA; clone_size: NA; cdr3_nt: TGCAGCGTCAAAGGGCGACTTAATGAAAAACTGTTTTTT; cdr3_aa: CSVKGRLNEKLFF
v_call: TRBV5-1; j_call: TRBJ2-3; d_call: NA; clone_size: few; cdr3_nt: TGCGCCAGCAGCCGGGGCCTTCTGACGGCAGATACGCAGTATTTT; cdr3_aa: CASSRGLLTADTQYF
v_call: TRBV20-1; j_call: TRBJ1-6; d_call: NA; clone_size: NA; cdr3_nt: TGCAGTGCTAGAGATCTCGTCCAGAGCTCCTATAATTCACCCCTCCACTTT; cdr3_aa: CSARDLVQSSYNSPLHF
v_call: TRBV7-2; j_call: TRBJ2-3; d_call: TRBD2; clone_size: NA; cdr3_nt: TGTGCCAGCAGCTTCTCCAGCGGGGGTGGAGATACGCAGTATTTT; cdr3_aa: CASSFSSGGGDTQYF
v_call: TRBV10-3; j_call: TRBJ1-5; d_call: NA; clone_size: few; cdr3_nt: TGTGCCATCAGTGGGGGCGGCAGGGGCGATCAGCCCCAGCATTTT; cdr3_aa: CAISGGGRGDQPQHF
v_call: TRBV6-1; j_call: TRBJ2-5; d_call: TRBD1; clone_size: few; cdr3_nt: TGTGCCAGCAGTCCTGGGCGGACAGGGCGTCAAGAGACCCAGTACTTC; cdr3_aa: CASSPGRTGRQETQYF
v_call: TRBV3-1; j_call: TRBJ2-1; d_call: TRBD2; clone_size: few; cdr3_nt: TGTGCCAGCAGCAGGACTAGCGGGCACTCCTACAATGAGCAGTTCTTC; cdr3_aa: CASSRTSGHSYNEQFF
v_call: TRBV20-1; j_call: TRBJ2-3; d_call: NA; clone_size: many; cdr3_nt: TGCAGTGCTTTTGAGTTGGGGGCAGGGAATACGCAGTATTTT; cdr3_aa: CSAFELGAGNTQYF
v_call: TRBV20-1; j_call: TRBJ2-7; d_call: TRBD2; clone_size: NA; cdr3_nt: TGCAGTGCTAGGGAAGCGGGAGGGATTATAAGTTTGGCCCACGAGCAGTACTTC; cdr3_aa: CSAREAGGIISLAHEQYF
v_call: TRBV5-1; j_call: TRBJ1-1; d_call: NA; clone_size: many; cdr3_nt: TGCGCCAGCAGCCTGGGGGCTGAAGACACTGAAGCTTTCTTT; cdr3_aa: CASSLGAEDTEAFF
v_call: TRBV11-3; j_call: TRBJ2-1; d_call: NA; clone_size: many; cdr3_nt: TGTGCCAGCAGCTTAGGACCGGGTGAGCAGTTCTTC; cdr3_aa: CASSLGPGEQFF
v_call: TRBV20-1; j_call: TRBJ1-6; d_call: NA; clone_size: few; cdr3_nt: TGCAGTGCTCCGTGGACAGCGGGGAATTCACCCCTCCACTTT; cdr3_aa: CSAPWTAGNSPLHF
v_call: TRBV12-3/TRBV12-4; j_call: TRBJ2-1; d_call: NA; clone_size: few; cdr3_nt: TGTGCCAGCATCCGGGGGGCGGGCTACAATGAGCAGTTCTTC; cdr3_aa: CASIRGAGYNEQFF
v_call: TRBV11-2; j_call: TRBJ2-7; d_call: NA; clone_size: NA; cdr3_nt: TGTACCAGCAGCCTCTCTAGAATTGATGAGCAGTACTTC; cdr3_aa: CTSSLSRIDEQYF
v_call: TRBV20-1; j_call: TRBJ2-1; d_call: TRBD2; clone_size: few; cdr3_nt: TGCAGTGCTAGAGCTCTCAGCGGGAGCGGATACAATGAGCAGTTCTTC; cdr3_aa: CSARALSGSGYNEQFF
v_call: TRBV10-3; j_call: TRBJ1-4; d_call: NA; clone_size: few; cdr3_nt: TGTGCCATCGGAGATAATGAAAAACTGTTTTTT; cdr3_aa: CAIGDNEKLFF
v_call: TRBV5-1; j_call: TRBJ2-7; d_call: NA; clone_size: few; cdr3_nt: TGCGCCAGCAGCTTGGTTTCCAGGTACTCCTACGAGCAGTACTTC; cdr3_aa: CASSLVSRYSYEQYF
v_call: TRBV20-1; j_call: TRBJ2-1; d_call: TRBD2; clone_size: NA; cdr3_nt: TGCAGTGCTGGCGGGAGGCTCTCCAATGAGCAGTTCTTC; cdr3_aa: CSAGGRLSNEQFF
v_call: TRBV7-3; j_call: TRBJ1-6; d_call: NA; clone_size: few; cdr3_nt: TGTGCCAGCAGCCCCAACCTTAATTCACCCCTCCACTTT; cdr3_aa: CASSPNLNSPLHF
v_call: TRBV9; j_call: TRBJ2-2; d_call: NA; clone_size: NA; cdr3_nt: TGTGCCAGCAGCGTAGCTGCGACGCCGAACACCGGGGAGCTGTTTTTT; cdr3_aa: CASSVAATPNTGELFF
v_call: TRBV12-3/TRBV12-4; j_call: TRBJ2-3; d_call: TRBD1; clone_size: NA; cdr3_nt: TGTGCCAGCAGACGGACAGGGGTAGATACGCAGTATTTT; cdr3_aa: CASRRTGVDTQYF
v_call: TRBV18; j_call: TRBJ2-2; d_call: NA; clone_size: many; cdr3_nt: TGTGCCAGCTCACCACGGTTCGTCACCGGGGAGCTGTTTTTT; cdr3_aa: CASSPRFVTGELFF
v_call: TRBV20-1; j_call: TRBJ2-1; d_call: TRBD2; clone_size: few; cdr3_nt: TGCAGTGCTAGAGATCGCGGGAGTTTCCGCAATGAGCAGTTCTTC; cdr3_aa: CSARDRGSFRNEQFF
v_call: TRBV28; j_call: TRBJ2-3; d_call: NA; clone_size: few; cdr3_nt: TGTGCCAGCAGTCCCCTTGATACGAGCACAGATACGCAGTATTTT; cdr3_aa: CASSPLDTSTDTQYF
v_call: TRBV7-9; j_call: TRBJ2-3; d_call: NA; clone_size: NA; cdr3_nt: TGTGCCAGCAGCTTAGGTGGTCAGGGGATTTCGTATTTT; cdr3_aa: CASSLGGQGISYF
v_call: TRBV11-3; j_call: TRBJ2-1; d_call: TRBD2; clone_size: NA; cdr3_nt: TGTGCCAGCAGCGTAAAGGCTAGCGGGAGCTACAATGAGCAGTTCTTC; cdr3_aa: CASSVKASGSYNEQFF
v_call: TRBV6-2/TRBV6-3; j_call: TRBJ1-1; d_call: NA; clone_size: few; cdr3_nt: TGTGCCAGCAGGAGGGGCCCCCTGAACACTGAAGCTTTCTTT; cdr3_aa: CASRRGPLNTEAFF
v_call: TRBV12-3/TRBV12-4; j_call: TRBJ2-5; d_call: TRBD1; clone_size: NA; cdr3_nt: TGTGCCAGCAGCCCTGGACAGGGAGTAGGCGAGACCCAGTACTTC; cdr3_aa: CASSPGQGVGETQYF
v_call: TRBV28; j_call: TRBJ2-2; d_call: NA; clone_size: few; cdr3_nt: TGTGCCAGCAACTGGAACAGGGAGGACACCGGGGAGCTGTTTTTT; cdr3_aa: CASNWNREDTGELFF
v_call: TRBV7-2; j_call: TRBJ2-3; d_call: NA; clone_size: NA; cdr3_nt: TGTGCCAGCAGCTTAGCGGTAGATACGCAGTATTTT; cdr3_aa: CASSLAVDTQYF
v_call: TRBV4-2; j_call: TRBJ2-1; d_call: TRBD2; clone_size: few; cdr3_nt: TGTGCCAGCAGCCCATTGACTAGCGGGAGAGGGGATGAGCAGTTCTTC; cdr3_aa: CASSPLTSGRGDEQFF
v_call: TRBV6-1; j_call: TRBJ2-7; d_call: TRBD1; clone_size: NA; cdr3_nt: TGTGCCAGCAACCAGGGGGCGATCTACGAGCAGTACTTC; cdr3_aa: CASNQGAIYEQYF
v_call: TRBV20-1; j_call: TRBJ1-2; d_call: NA; clone_size: many; cdr3_nt: TGCAGTGCAATCAGTGCTAACTATGGCTACACCTTC; cdr3_aa: CSAISANYGYTF